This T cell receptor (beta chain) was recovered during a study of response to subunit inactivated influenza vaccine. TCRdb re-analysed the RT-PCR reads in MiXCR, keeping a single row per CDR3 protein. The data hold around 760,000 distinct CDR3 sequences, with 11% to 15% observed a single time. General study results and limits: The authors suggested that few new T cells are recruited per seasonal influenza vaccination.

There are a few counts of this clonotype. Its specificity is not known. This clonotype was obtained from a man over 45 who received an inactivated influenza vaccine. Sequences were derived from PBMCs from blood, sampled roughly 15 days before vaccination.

This CDR3 is CASSRPTGRETQYF. Here the CDR3 DNA reads TGTGCCAGCAGCCGTCCGACAGGGCGGGAGACCCAGTACTTC. The chain carries TRBV3-1 and TRBJ2-5, with 7 bases fitting TRBD1. Per germline, CDR1 LGHDT and CDR2 YNNKEL (reference sequence). V lost 4 bases, J lost 5 bases, and 7 bases stayed unmatched. CDR3 length equals 14 residues.